This entry is about one TCR beta chain. Its specificity is not known. The entry originates in a study of beta chain features in type 1 diabetes. Study at large: All samples yielded about 100 million examined sorted cells.

The purity of all sorted populations exceeded 95%. The investigators reverse transcribed all of the isolated RNA, so they sequenced expressed TCRB transcripts. It was found that naive, central memory and regulatory T cell samples averaged around 3.6 million reads. Profiling relied on immunoSEQ multiplex PCR, and the TCRdb table lists in-frame clones only, not all of them. The sample has approximately 170,000 clones; roughly 7.1% are singletons. Study results and caveats: Researchers could not determine here whether HLA type influences TCRB rearrangement. Among patients with Type 1 diabetes, TCRB CDR3s were moderately but significantly shorter in every one of the four CD4+ subsets.

CDR1 and CDR2 (germline): GTSNPN, SVGIG (reference sequence). The V and J ends lost 2 bases and 1 base respectively, with 11 bases between them. The CDR3 length is 14 residues. The sequenced material came from central memory CD4+ T cells from blood. The sequence was collected from a woman between 35 and 50 years old with type 1 diabetes. The V and J genes are TRBV30 and TRBJ1-1; D unresolved. The CDR3 DNA sequence: TGTGCCTGGAGTATGAGGCCGGGGAACACTGAAGCTTTCTTT. Translated, it gives CAWSMRPGNTEAFF. Full variable domain (rest looked up from reference TRBV30 and TRBJ1-1): SQTIHQWPATLVQPVGSPLSLECTVEGTSNPNLYWYRQAAGRGLQLLFYSVGIGQISSEVPQNLSASRPQDRQFILSSKKLLLSDSGFYLCAWSMRPGNTEAFFGQGTRLTVV.